The clone carrying this T cell receptor (beta chain) was seen a handful of times. Its target is not known. The read terminates 3 residues ahead of where the CDR3 ends, so the germline J gene completes it. This sample was taken from a study of T cell clonality in common variable immunodeficiency. Study-wide results and limits: In common variable immunodeficiency, TCR beta chains reportedly carried fewer deletions and N-nucleotide insertions. What drives increased CVID clonality needs T cell subpopulation sequencing.

The CDR3 is 14 amino acids. The V and J ends lost 3 bases and 2 bases respectively, with 10 bases between them. Germline lookup yields CDR1 SGHTA and CDR2 FQGNSA. Libraries were prepared by immunoSEQ multiplex PCR; TCRdb keeps only in-frame clonotypes and omits some of them. The sample lists around 32,000 clones, none appearing once, the ten largest making up 5.4%. The sequenced material came from peripheral blood mononuclear cells. The receptor's source is a human donor with common variable immunodeficiency. This rearrangement joins TRBV7-2 to TRBJ1-1, with a tentative D call TRBD1 (5 bases). The CDR3 here is CASSFPGGNTEAFF. The sequenced CDR3 bases are TGTGCCAGCAGCTTCCCGGGGGGAAACACTGAA.